This T cell receptor (beta chain) derives from a study of blood T cells in healthy people across ages. Ranging in age from about 6 to 90, the donors were healthy Caucasian individuals from Russia. RNA extraction gave at least 5 micrograms of total RNA per sample. A second PCR, run for about 7 to 11 cycles, used a sample-barcoded 5' primer plus a J-beta primer mix. Each CDR3 protein is one row after TCRdb ran MiXCR on the 5' RACE reads. In the table there are more than 800,000 distinct CDR3 sequences, less than 50% of which are singletons. The V and J ends lost 1 base and 2 bases respectively, with 8 bases between them. The length of the CDR3 is 13 residues. CDR1 DFQATT and CDR2 SNEGSKA come from the germline V gene (reference sequence).

Sequenced input: blood. The gene calls are TRBV20-1 and TRBJ1-2; D is possibly TRBD1 (5 bases). This TCR was recovered from a woman in her sixties in good health. The CDR3 loop is CSARVGHNYGYTF. Written as DNA, the CDR3 is TGCAGTGCTAGAGTGGGGCACAACTATGGCTACACCTTC.